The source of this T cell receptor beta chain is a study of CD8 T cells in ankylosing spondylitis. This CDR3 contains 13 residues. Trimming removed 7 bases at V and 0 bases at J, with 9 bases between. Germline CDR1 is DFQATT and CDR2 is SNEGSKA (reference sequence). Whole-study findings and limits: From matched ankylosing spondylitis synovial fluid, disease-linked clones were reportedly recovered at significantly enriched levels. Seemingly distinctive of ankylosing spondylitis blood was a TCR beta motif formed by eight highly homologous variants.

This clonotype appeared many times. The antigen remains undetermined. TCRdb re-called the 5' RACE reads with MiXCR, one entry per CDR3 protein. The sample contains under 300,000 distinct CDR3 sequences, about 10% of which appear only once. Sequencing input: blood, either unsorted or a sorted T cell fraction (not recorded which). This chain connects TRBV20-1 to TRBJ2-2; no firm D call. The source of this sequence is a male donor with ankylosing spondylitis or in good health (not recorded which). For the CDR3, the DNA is TGCAGTGTAGAGCAGGCGAACACCGGGGAGCTGTTTTTT. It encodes CSVEQANTGELFF.